The 4 T cell receptor beta chains listed next were all sequenced from one sample in a study of cytomegalovirus exposure and HLA in healthy donors. The PCR made use of 60 Vbeta and 13 Jbeta primers. Produced via immunoSEQ multiplex PCR; TCRdb's table is partial and in-frame only. This table has approximately 150,000 clones, under 85% appearing once. The sample comprised PBMCs. The origin of the receptors is a man between 45 and 60 years old in good health and CMV-seropositive.

The J gene is TRBJ1-4, the V gene TRBV19, with D uncertain. The V gene lost 6 bases and the J gene lost 4 bases, with 12 bases spanning the gap. Germline V gene lookup returns CDR1 LNHDA and CDR2 SQIVND (reference sequence). The CDR3 length is 14 residues. CDR3 loop: CASREQSLNEKLFF. Written as DNA, the CDR3 is TGTGCCAGTAGAGAACAGAGCCTTAATGAAAAACTGTTTTTT.

V gene TRBV11-2 combines with J gene TRBJ2-7; 8 bases match TRBD1. Unmatched junction bases numbered 8, after V lost 3 bases and J lost 1 base. Germline values: CDR1 SGHAT, CDR2 FQNNGV. The CDR3 covers 16 residues. The CDR3 bases are TGTGCCAGCAGCTTGTGGGGCCGGGACAGGTCCTACGAGCAGTACTTC. It yields the protein CASSLWGRDRSYEQYF.

This chain links TRBV28 with TRBJ2-7; possible D gene TRBD1, 6 bases. The length of the CDR3 is 13 residues. Germline V gene sequence: CDR1 MDHEN, CDR2 SYDVKM. Trimming took 5 bases from V and 4 from J, leaving 12 bases between them. CDR3: CASSPQGRYEQYF. CDR3 bases: TGTGCCAGCAGTCCCCAGGGGCGGTACGAGCAGTACTTC.

The rearrangement uses TRBV4-1 and TRBJ2-1, with 16 nucleotides matching TRBD2. J lost 10 bases, V lost 5 bases, and 8 bases had no gene match. CDR1 is MGHRA, CDR2 YSYEKL, per germline. This CDR3 comprises 16 residues. CDR3 coding DNA: TGCGCCAGCAGCAAAGGGACTAGCGGGAGGGAGAGAGAGCAGTTCTTC. Protein: CASSKGTSGREREQFF.